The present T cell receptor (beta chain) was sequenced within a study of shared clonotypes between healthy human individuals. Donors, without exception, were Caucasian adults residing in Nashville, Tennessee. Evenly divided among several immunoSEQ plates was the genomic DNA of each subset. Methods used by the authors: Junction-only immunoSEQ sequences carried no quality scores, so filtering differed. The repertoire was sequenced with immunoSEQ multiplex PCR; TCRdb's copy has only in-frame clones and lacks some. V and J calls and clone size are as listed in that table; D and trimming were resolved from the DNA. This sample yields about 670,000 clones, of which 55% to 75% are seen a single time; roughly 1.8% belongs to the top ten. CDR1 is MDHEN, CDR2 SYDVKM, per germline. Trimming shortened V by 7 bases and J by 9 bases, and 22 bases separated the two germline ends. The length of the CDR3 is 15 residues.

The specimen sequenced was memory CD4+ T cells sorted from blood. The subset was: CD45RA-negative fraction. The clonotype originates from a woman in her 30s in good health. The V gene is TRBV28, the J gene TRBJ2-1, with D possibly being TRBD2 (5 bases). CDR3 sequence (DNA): TGTGCCAGCATGAGGGTCTCCTCGGGTTCGAGTGAGCAGTTCTTC. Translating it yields CASMRVSSGSSEQFF.